Here is one T cell receptor (beta chain) with its context. The germline gives CDR1 SGDLS, CDR2 YYNGEE. CDR3 size: 17 residues. Trimming cost V 0 bases and J 0 bases, with 15 bases left between them. This specimen belongs to a study of blood T cell repertoires in COVID-19. Methods used by the authors: How many nucleated cells were present was estimated from reference gene primer amplification. Sequencing was performed with immunoSEQ multiplex PCR; in TCRdb, only in-frame clones are kept and a portion is missing. V, J and clone size are taken as reported in that table, and D and trimming were inferred from the DNA itself. The table lists around 250,000 clones, approximately 88% of them singletons.

The sequence was collected from a woman in her 40s who had been exposed to COVID-19. The sample comprised PBMCs or T cells enriched from blood (not recorded which). This chain links TRBV9 with TRBJ1-1; a possible D gene is TRBD1 (5 bases). CDR3 nucleotides: TGTGCCAGCAGCGTAGTGAGGGGAGGTATTGTGAACACTGAAGCTTTCTTT. Its translation is CASSVVRGGIVNTEAFF.